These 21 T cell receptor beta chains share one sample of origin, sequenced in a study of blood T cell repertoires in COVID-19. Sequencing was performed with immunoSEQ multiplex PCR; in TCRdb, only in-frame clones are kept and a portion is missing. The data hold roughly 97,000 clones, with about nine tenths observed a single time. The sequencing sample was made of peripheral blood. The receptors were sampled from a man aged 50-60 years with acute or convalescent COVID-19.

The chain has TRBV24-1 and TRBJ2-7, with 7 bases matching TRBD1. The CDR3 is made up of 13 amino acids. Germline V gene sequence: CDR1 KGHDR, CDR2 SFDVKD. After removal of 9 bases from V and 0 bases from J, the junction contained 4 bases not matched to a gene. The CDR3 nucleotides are TGTGCCACCGAGCGGACAGGCTCCTACGAGCAGTACTTC. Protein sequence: CATERTGSYEQYF.

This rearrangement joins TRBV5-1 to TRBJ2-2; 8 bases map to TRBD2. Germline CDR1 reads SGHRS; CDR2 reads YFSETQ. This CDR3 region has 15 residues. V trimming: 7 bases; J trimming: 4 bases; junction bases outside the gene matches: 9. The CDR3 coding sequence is TGCGCCAGCGTCTCGGCGGGAGGTCTCACCGGGGAGCTGTTTTTT. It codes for CASVSAGGLTGELFF.

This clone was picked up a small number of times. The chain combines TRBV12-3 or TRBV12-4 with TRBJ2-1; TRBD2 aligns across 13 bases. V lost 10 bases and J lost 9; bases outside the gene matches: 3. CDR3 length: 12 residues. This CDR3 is CATGLAGVEQFF. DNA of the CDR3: TGTGCCACTGGACTAGCGGGAGTTGAGCAGTTCTTC.

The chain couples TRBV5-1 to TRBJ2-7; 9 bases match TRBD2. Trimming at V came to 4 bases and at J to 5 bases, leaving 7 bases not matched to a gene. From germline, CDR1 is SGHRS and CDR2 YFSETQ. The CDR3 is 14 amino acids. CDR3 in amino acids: CASSEAGGVHEQYF. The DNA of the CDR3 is TGCGCCAGCAGCGAGGCGGGAGGGGTCCACGAGCAGTACTTC.

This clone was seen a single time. The CDR3 sequence: CASSEENSQAKNIQYF. CDR3 DNA: TGTGCCAGCAGTGAAGAGAACTCTCAAGCCAAAAACATTCAGTACTTC. The gene calls are TRBV6-1 and TRBJ2-4; D gene unclear. V was trimmed by 1 base and J by 0 bases, leaving 10 bases between them. The CDR3 contains 16 residues. Germline V gene data show CDR1 as MNHNS and CDR2 as SASEGT.

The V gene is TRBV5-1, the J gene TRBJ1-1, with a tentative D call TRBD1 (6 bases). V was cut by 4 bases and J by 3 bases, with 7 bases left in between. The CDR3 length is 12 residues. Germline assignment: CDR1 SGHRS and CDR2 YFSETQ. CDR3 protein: CASSRQDTEAFF. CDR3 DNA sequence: TGCGCCAGCAGCCGACAGGACACTGAAGCTTTCTTT. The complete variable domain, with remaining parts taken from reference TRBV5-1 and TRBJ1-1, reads KAGVTQTPRYLIKTRGQQVTLSCSPISGHRSVSWYQQTPGQGLQFLFEYFSETQRNKGNFPGRFSGRQFSNSRSEMNVSTLELGDSALYLCASSRQDTEAFFGQGTRLTVV.

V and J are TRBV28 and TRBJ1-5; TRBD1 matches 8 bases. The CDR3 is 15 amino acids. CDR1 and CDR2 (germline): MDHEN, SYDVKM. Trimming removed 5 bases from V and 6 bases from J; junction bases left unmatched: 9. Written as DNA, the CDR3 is TGTGCCAGCAGTCCGCCGACAGGGGAGGGTCAGCCCCAGCATTTT. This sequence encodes CASSPPTGEGQPQHF.

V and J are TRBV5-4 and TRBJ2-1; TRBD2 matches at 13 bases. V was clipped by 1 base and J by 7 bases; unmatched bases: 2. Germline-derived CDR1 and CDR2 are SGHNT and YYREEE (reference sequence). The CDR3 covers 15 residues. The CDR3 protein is CASSLTSGRGNEQFF. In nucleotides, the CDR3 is TGTGCCAGCAGCTTGACTAGCGGGAGGGGTAATGAGCAGTTCTTC.

The CDR3 loop is CASSQRGTSGTTGELFF. DNA of the CDR3: TGTGCCAGCAGCCAACGTGGGACTAGCGGGACCACCGGGGAGCTGTTTTTT. This sequence joins TRBV3-1 (or the pseudogene TRBV3-2) and TRBJ2-2, with TRBD2 identical over 13 bases. This CDR3 spans 17 amino acids. With V trimmed by 2 bases and J by 4 bases, 4 bases remained unmatched. Germline V gene sequence: CDR1 LGHDT, CDR2 YNNKEL (reference sequence).

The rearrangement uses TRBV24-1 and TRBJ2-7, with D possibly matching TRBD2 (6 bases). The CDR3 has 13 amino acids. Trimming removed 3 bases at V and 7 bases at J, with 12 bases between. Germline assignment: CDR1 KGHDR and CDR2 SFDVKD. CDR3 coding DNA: TGTGCCACCAGTGATGGGGGGTTTGGTGAGCAGTACTTC. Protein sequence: CATSDGGFGEQYF.

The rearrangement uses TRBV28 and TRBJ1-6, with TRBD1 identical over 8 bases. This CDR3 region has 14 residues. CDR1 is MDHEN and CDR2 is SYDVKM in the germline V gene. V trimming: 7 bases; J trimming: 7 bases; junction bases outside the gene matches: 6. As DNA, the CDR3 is TGTGCCAGCAACACCCGGACAGGGAATTCACCCCTCCACTTT. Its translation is CASNTRTGNSPLHF.

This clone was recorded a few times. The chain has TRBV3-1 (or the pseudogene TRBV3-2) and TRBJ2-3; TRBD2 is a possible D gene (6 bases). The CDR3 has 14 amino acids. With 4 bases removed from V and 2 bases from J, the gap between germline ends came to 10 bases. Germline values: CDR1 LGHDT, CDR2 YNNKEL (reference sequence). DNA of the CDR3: TGTGCCAGCAGCCGAACGGGACTCACAGATACGCAGTATTTT. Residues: CASSRTGLTDTQYF.

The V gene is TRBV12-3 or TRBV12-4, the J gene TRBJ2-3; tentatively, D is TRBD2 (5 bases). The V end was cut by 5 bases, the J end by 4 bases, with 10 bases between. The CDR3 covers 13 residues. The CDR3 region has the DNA TGTGCCAGCAGTGACCTCGGGGCAGATACGCAGTATTTT. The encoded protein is CASSDLGADTQYF.

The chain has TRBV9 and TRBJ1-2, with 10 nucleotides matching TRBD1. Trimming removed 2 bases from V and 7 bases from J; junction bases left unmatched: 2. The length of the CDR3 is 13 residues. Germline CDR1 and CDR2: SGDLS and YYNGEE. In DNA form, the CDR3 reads TGTGCCAGCAGCGTCAGGACAGGGGGTGGCTACACCTTC. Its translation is CASSVRTGGGYTF. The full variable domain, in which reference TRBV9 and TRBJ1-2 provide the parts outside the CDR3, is DSGVTQTPKHLITATGQRVTLRCSPRSGDLSVYWYQQSLDQGLQFLIQYYNGEERAKGNILERFSAQQFPDLHSELNLSSLELGDSALYFCASSVRTGGGYTFGSGTRLTVV.

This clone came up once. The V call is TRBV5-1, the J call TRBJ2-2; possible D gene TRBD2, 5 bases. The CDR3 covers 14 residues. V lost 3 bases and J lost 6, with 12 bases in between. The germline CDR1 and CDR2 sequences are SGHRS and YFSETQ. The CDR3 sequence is CASSSGVEAGELFF. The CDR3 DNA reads TGCGCCAGCAGCTCCGGGGTCGAGGCCGGGGAGCTGTTTTTT.

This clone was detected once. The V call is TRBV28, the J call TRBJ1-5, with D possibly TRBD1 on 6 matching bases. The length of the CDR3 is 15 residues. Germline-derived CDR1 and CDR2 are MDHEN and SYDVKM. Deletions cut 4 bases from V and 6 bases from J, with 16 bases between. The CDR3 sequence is CASSYYGTTRQPQHF. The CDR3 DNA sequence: TGTGCCAGCAGTTATTACGGGACAACCCGTCAGCCCCAGCATTTT.

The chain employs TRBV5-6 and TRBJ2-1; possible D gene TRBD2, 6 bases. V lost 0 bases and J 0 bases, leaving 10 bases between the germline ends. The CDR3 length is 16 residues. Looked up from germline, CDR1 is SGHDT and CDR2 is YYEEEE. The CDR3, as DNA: TGTGCCAGCAGCTTGGGAAGACTAGACTCCTACAATGAGCAGTTCTTC. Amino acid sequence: CASSLGRLDSYNEQFF.

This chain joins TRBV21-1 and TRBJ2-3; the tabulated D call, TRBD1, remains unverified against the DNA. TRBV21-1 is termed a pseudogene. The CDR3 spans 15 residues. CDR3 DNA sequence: TGTGCCAGCAGCAAAGGTGGCCCCAGCACAGATACGCAGTATTTT. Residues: CASSKGGPSTDTQYF.

The CDR3 coding sequence is TGTGCCAGCAGCCAGGGGGCTGGCAATCAGCCCCAGCATTTT. This gives the protein CASSQGAGNQPQHF. The chain recombines TRBV27 with TRBJ1-5, with 8 positions matching TRBD1. This CDR3 comprises 14 residues. The germline V gene has CDR1 MNHEY and CDR2 SMNVEV (reference sequence). V shed 6 bases and J 2 bases; nucleotides not matched to a gene: 3.

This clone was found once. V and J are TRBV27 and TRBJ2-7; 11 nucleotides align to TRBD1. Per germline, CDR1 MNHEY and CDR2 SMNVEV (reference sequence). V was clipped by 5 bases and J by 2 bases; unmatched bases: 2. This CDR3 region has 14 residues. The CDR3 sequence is CASSPGQGAYEQYF. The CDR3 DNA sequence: TGTGCCAGCAGTCCGGGACAGGGGGCCTACGAGCAGTACTTC.

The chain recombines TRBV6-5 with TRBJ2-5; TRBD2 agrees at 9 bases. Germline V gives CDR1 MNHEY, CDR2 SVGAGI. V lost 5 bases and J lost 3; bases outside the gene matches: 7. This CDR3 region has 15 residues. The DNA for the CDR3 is TGTGCCAGCAGTAGAGCGGGAGGAAGGGAAGAGACCCAGTACTTC. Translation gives CASSRAGGREETQYF.